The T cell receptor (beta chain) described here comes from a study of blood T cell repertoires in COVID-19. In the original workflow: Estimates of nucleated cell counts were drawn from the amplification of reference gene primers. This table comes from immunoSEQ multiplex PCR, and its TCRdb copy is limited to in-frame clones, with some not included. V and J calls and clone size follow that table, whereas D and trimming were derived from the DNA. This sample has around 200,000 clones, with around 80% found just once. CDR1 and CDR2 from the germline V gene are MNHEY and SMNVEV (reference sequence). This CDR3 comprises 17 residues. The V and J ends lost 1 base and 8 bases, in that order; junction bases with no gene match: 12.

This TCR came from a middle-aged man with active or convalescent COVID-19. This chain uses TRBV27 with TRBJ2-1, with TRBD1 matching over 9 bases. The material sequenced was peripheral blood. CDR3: CASSLFAYRGHEDEQFF. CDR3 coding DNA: TGTGCCAGCAGTTTATTTGCCTACAGGGGGCACGAAGATGAGCAGTTCTTC.